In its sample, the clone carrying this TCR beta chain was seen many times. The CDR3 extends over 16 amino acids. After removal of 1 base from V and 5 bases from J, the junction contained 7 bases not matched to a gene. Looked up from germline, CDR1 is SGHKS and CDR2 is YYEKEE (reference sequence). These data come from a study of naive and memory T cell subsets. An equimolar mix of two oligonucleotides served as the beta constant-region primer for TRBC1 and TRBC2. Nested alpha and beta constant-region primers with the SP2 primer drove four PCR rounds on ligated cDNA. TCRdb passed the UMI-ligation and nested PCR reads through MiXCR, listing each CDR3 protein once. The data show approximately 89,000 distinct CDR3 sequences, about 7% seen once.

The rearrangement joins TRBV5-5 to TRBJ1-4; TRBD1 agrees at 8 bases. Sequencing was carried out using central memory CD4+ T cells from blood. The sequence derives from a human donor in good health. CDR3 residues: CASSLTRQGWNEKLFF. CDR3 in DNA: TGTGCCAGCAGCTTGACCCGACAGGGGTGGAATGAAAAACTGTTTTTT.